A single sample is the source of the 7 T cell receptor beta chains below, sequenced in a study of blood T cell repertoires in COVID-19 (dated by TCRdb to 2018 to 2021). Library method: the immunoSEQ multiplex PCR assay. The immuneACCESS repertoire file appears here via TCRdb, limited to in-frame rearrangements. These files lack a portion of the clones; in checked studies, under half of the deficit traces to unresolved V genes, and the cause of the others is not known. Recorded for this sample are more than 150,000 clones; 80% to 85% of them occurred a single time. Of the sample, around an eighth falls within the top ten clones. Sample: peripheral blood. Receptors were obtained from a man between 18 and 35 years old with active or convalescent COVID-19.

The chain recombines TRBV15 with TRBJ2-3; possibly TRBD1 for D (5 bases). This CDR3 contains 17 residues. Trimming shortened V by 0 bases and J by 8 bases, and 21 bases separated the two germline ends. The germline CDR1 and CDR2 sequences are LNHNV and YYDKDF (reference sequence). The CDR3 DNA sequence: TGTGCCACCAGCAGAGATTCAGGCGGTAGTATCAGGGCTACGCAGTATTTT. Translating gives CATSRDSGGSIRATQYF.

J is TRBJ1-2 and V is TRBV6-5, with D perhaps TRBD1 (5 bases). V was pared by 4 bases and J by 8 bases, with 20 bases between. Germline CDR1 reads MNHEY; CDR2 reads SVGAGI. The CDR3 is made up of 15 amino acids. The CDR3 DNA sequence: TGTGCCAGCAGTTCTACGACCAGGGTTGAAGAAGGCTACACCTTC. Protein: CASSSTTRVEEGYTF.

This clone turned up a few times. The rearrangement links TRBV7-8 to TRBJ2-7, with TRBD1 identical over 9 bases. The CDR3 sequence is 18 residues long. J lost 2 bases, V lost 3 bases, and 14 bases had no gene match. Germline V CDR1 and CDR2: SGHVS, FQNEAQ. The CDR3 nucleotides are TGTGCCAGCAGCTTGTTCCCACCCGGCGGGACAGGGCCCTACGAGCAGTACTTC. It is translated as CASSLFPPGGTGPYEQYF.

The rearrangement joins TRBV6-6 to TRBJ1-2; the match to TRBD1 covers 11 bases. The germline gives CDR1 MNHNY, CDR2 SVGAGI (reference sequence). Losses at the gene ends were 8 bases for V and 6 bases for J; bases not matched to a gene: 11. The CDR3 sequence is 15 residues long. The CDR3 coding sequence is TGTGCCAGCCACTGGACAGGGGGCGAATCAGATGGCTACACCTTC. Translated, it gives CASHWTGGESDGYTF.

This clone was seen only a few times. This chain uses TRBV28 with TRBJ1-3; D remains unclear. The CDR3 totals 12 residues. Germline V gene data show CDR1 as MDHEN and CDR2 as SYDVKM. The V end was cut by 4 bases, the J end by 7 bases, with 8 bases between. The CDR3 region is CASSSRPNTIYF. CDR3 sequence (DNA): TGTGCCAGCAGTTCCAGGCCCAACACCATATATTTT. Together with reference TRBV28 and TRBJ1-3, the CDR3 gives the full variable domain: DVKVTQSSRYLVKRTGEKVFLECVQDMDHENMFWYRQDPGLGLRLIYFSYDVKMKEKGDIPEGYSVSREKKERFSLILESASTNQTSMYLCASSSRPNTIYFGEGSWLTVV.

CDR3 protein: CASSQDRSYEQYF. DNA of the CDR3: TGTGCCAGCAGCCAAGACAGGTCCTACGAGCAGTACTTC. V gene TRBV4-2 combines with J gene TRBJ2-7; D is unclear. In germline, CDR1 is LGHNA, CDR2 YNFKEQ. This CDR3 contains 13 residues. Trimming left V 0 bases short and J 1 base short, with 4 bases between.

The CDR3 region has the DNA TGTGCCAGCAGCTCCCTAGCGGGAGGGCCCCATGAGCAGTTCTTC. Its protein is CASSSLAGGPHEQFF. The rearrangement links TRBV11-2 to TRBJ2-1; 12 bases match TRBD2. This CDR3 comprises 15 residues. The ends lost 4 bases at V and 8 bases at J; junction bases unmatched: 6. CDR1 and CDR2 from the germline V gene are SGHAT and FQNNGV.